This TCR beta chain was found in a study of CD8+ T cells in alopecia areata. Trimming took off 6 bases at V and 6 bases at J, with 15 bases between the two ends. CDR1 SQVTM and CDR2 ANQGSEA come from the germline V gene. This CDR3 has 13 residues. Reverse transcribed after extraction, RNA yielded cDNA as the sequencing template. Clones were read by immunoSEQ multiplex PCR, and TCRdb kept only the in-frame ones, dropping some. The data hold more than 90,000 clones, with less than 75% observed a single time. Noted treatment: oral pan-JAK inhibitor, 5-10 mg twice daily. The TCR originated in a human donor with alopecia areata. The sample was CD8+ T cells sorted from blood, taken at week 24, from a patient treated with tofacitinib. The chain recombines TRBV29-1 with TRBJ1-5; unclear D gene. CDR3 sequence reads: CSVRDTDAQPQHF. DNA for the CDR3: TGCAGCGTCCGAGATACAGACGCTCAGCCCCAGCATTTT.